The 5 T cell receptor beta chains below all came from one sample that was sequenced in a study of Ad26.COV2.S vaccination and SARS-CoV-2 variants. This table comes from immunoSEQ multiplex PCR, and its TCRdb copy is limited to in-frame clones, with some not included. The sample contains 440,000 or so clones, roughly 87% of which appear only once. Regarding treatment: 15 to 20 received Ad26.COV2.S at low or high dose, single or two shots; about 5 received placebo; per-sample allocation not given. At day 63 after the first vaccine or placebo injection, samples were drawn. The sequencing here drew on peripheral blood, taken in a trial of Ad26.COV2.S vaccine versus placebo. These receptors were taken from a person aged 18 to 65 who received the Ad26.COV2.S COVID-19 vaccine or a placebo.

The V and J genes are TRBV5-1 and TRBJ2-7; TRBD2 is a possible D gene (6 bases). CDR1 is SGHRS and CDR2 is YFSETQ in the germline V gene. Between the trimmed V and J ends, which lost 0 bases and 5 bases, there was a span of 9 bases. This CDR3 is 13 amino acids long. CDR3 coding DNA: TGCGCCAGCAGCTTGGTAGGCGGGGACGAGCAGTACTTC. Protein product: CASSLVGGDEQYF.

The CDR3 sequence is CASSPAPHSNQPQHF. The CDR3, as DNA: TGTGCCAGCAGCCCAGCGCCCCATAGCAATCAGCCCCAGCATTTT. The chain couples TRBV7-2 to TRBJ1-5; D uncertain. Trimming pared 5 bases from V and 0 bases from J, leaving 11 bases between. The CDR3 extends over 15 amino acids. The germline gives CDR1 SGHTA, CDR2 FQGNSA.

In DNA, the CDR3 is TGTGCCAGCAGCGCCTCAGGAAAGCGGACCCCTAAAAACATTCAGTACTTC. As protein: CASSASGKRTPKNIQYF. This sequence joins TRBV7-2 and TRBJ2-4, with a tentative D call TRBD2 (5 bases). The germline gives CDR1 SGHTA, CDR2 FQGNSA. The V end lost 5 bases, the J end lost 4 bases, and 21 bases lay between the germline ends. This CDR3 region has 17 residues.

This chain connects TRBV5-6 to TRBJ1-2; tentatively, D is TRBD1 (6 bases). This CDR3 region has 14 residues. V shed 0 bases and J shed 4 bases, with 10 bases lying between them. The germline gives CDR1 SGHDT, CDR2 YYEEEE. The CDR3 loop reads CASSLGTGSYGYTF. CDR3 bases: TGTGCCAGCAGCTTGGGTACAGGGAGCTATGGCTACACCTTC.

The table lists this clone with a count of one. The CDR3 reads CAWDSGWGNYEQYF. The CDR3 DNA sequence: TGTGCCTGGGACTCTGGGTGGGGAAACTACGAGCAGTACTTC. The chain links TRBV30 to TRBJ2-7; no firm D call. The CDR3 loop spans 14 amino acids. Germline V gene lookup returns CDR1 GTSNPN and CDR2 SVGIG (reference sequence). Trimming took off 5 bases at V and 3 bases at J, with 17 bases between the two ends.